The 21 T cell receptor beta chains presented below share a single source sample, sequenced in a study of T cell responses to AZD1222 COVID-19 vaccine. Only in-frame clones appear in the TCRdb table, and some are missing; sequencing was by immunoSEQ multiplex PCR. The sample includes roughly 70,000 clones, approximately 85% seen only once; the top ten take around 5%. The sample here was peripheral blood, taken on day 0 of AZD1222 vaccination. Receptor source: an adult in good health.

The rearrangement joins TRBV4-1 to TRBJ1-4; the D gene is possibly TRBD1 (6 bases). Germline CDR1 is MGHRA and CDR2 is YSYEKL. This CDR3 comprises 14 residues. V lost 6 bases and J lost 4, with 12 bases in between. This CDR3 is CASRPQGLNEKLFF. CDR3 coding DNA: TGCGCCAGCAGACCACAGGGACTTAATGAAAAACTGTTTTTT.

This clone was detected only a few times. The chain employs TRBV11-1 and TRBJ1-1; D is unclear. Germline CDR1 reads SGHAT; CDR2 reads FQDESV (reference sequence). The V end was cut by 1 base, the J end by 2 bases, with 14 bases between. The length of the CDR3 is 16 residues. The CDR3 DNA is TGTGCCAGCAGCTTAGGCGACGGCGCTACTAACACTGAAGCTTTCTTT. It translates to CASSLGDGATNTEAFF.

This chain connects TRBV27 to TRBJ1-5, with D possibly being TRBD1 (5 bases). From germline, CDR1 is MNHEY and CDR2 SMNVEV (reference sequence). The germline V and J ends were trimmed by 4 bases and 2 bases, with 18 bases remaining between them. The CDR3 has 17 residues. The CDR3 loop reads CASSSGGLRVGNQPQHF. In DNA, the CDR3 is TGTGCCAGCAGTTCGGGGGGTCTAAGGGTTGGCAATCAGCCCCAGCATTTT.

CDR3 amino acids: CSVEGWGQTYEQYF. The CDR3 bases are TGCAGCGTTGAAGGGTGGGGACAAACCTACGAGCAGTACTTC. The chain combines TRBV29-1 with TRBJ2-7, with D tentatively TRBD1 (6 bases). Germline assignment: CDR1 SQVTM and CDR2 ANQGSEA. Between the trimmed V and J ends, which lost 1 base and 2 bases, there was a span of 12 bases. This CDR3 has 14 residues.

V gene TRBV7-3 combines with J gene TRBJ2-6; a possible D gene is TRBD1 (6 bases). Germline lookup yields CDR1 SGHTA and CDR2 FQGTGA. CDR3 size: 16 residues. The V gene lost 4 bases and the J gene lost 0 bases, with 10 bases spanning the gap. The DNA for the CDR3 is TGTGCCAGCAGCTCGGACAGAACCTCTGGGGCCAACGTCCTGACTTTC. It translates to CASSSDRTSGANVLTF.

Points on this clone: An end of the junction does not agree with germline; a read error may underlie this. The chain uses TRBV10-3 and TRBJ2-6, with a weak D call TRBD1 (5 bases). The CDR3 loop spans 16 amino acids. The V gene's germline CDR1 is ENHRY and CDR2 SYGVKD. In nucleotides, the CDR3 is TGTGCCATCAGTGAGGCGGACCGCTCTGGGGCCAACGTCCTGGCTTTC. Protein sequence: CAISEADRSGANVLAF.

The chain has TRBV2 and TRBJ1-6; 7 nucleotides line up with TRBD1. The V segment lost 2 bases and the J segment 6 bases; nucleotides outside the gene matches: 7. This CDR3 region has 16 residues. Germline loops: CDR1 SNHLY, CDR2 FYNNEI. The CDR3 nucleotides read TGTGCCAGCAGTGAAAACCCGACAGGGAGTAATTCACCCCTCCACTTT. Translation: CASSENPTGSNSPLHF.

The V call is TRBV6-5, the J call TRBJ2-7; D possibly corresponds to TRBD2 (6 bases). The germline V gene has CDR1 MNHEY and CDR2 SVGAGI. V lost 10 bases, J lost 3 bases, and 13 bases lay in between. This CDR3 has 12 amino acids. The CDR3 DNA reads as TGTGCCACCAGGCGGAGGGTCTACGAGCAGTACTTC. This translates into CATRRRVYEQYF.

About this clone: The DNA is omitted, as the CDR3 cannot be located on it reliably, and the CDR3 follows TCRdb's listing. The chain links TRBV7-5 to TRBJ2-7; the table's D call, TRBD2, has no DNA check behind it. TRBV7-5 is tagged as a pseudogene. Including both end residues, the CDR3 is 16 amino acids long. Here the CDR3 reads CARSPRVGGGSYEQYF.

The CDR3 region has the DNA TGTGCCAGCAGTTTCTCGGGGAAATCCTACAATGAGCAGTTCTTC. It yields the protein CASSFSGKSYNEQFF. The V call is TRBV28, the J call TRBJ2-1; possible D gene TRBD2, 5 bases. Germline V gene sequence: CDR1 MDHEN, CDR2 SYDVKM. The CDR3 runs to 15 residues. Trimming removed 3 bases at V and 1 base at J, with 10 bases between. Full variable domain (missing parts from reference TRBV28 and TRBJ2-1): DVKVTQSSRYLVKRTGEKVFLECVQDMDHENMFWYRQDPGLGLRLIYFSYDVKMKEKGDIPEGYSVSREKKERFSLILESASTNQTSMYLCASSFSGKSYNEQFFGPGTRLTVL.

The genes are TRBV7-9 and TRBJ2-1; TRBD2 agrees at 9 bases. Germline assignment: CDR1 SEHNR and CDR2 FQNEAQ (reference sequence). The CDR3 has 16 amino acids. V trimming: 4 bases; J trimming: 13 bases; junction bases outside the gene matches: 17. This chain's CDR3 is CASSSTNLAGLGPQFF. The DNA of the CDR3 is TGTGCCAGCAGCTCTACTAATCTAGCGGGACTTGGACCACAGTTCTTC.

In this sample, this clone turned up many times. CDR3 loop: CASSTGTGSSYEQYF. The CDR3 DNA is TGTGCCAGCAGCACCGGGACAGGGTCCTCCTACGAGCAGTACTTC. The chain uses TRBV7-3 and TRBJ2-7; 9 bases fit TRBD1. Germline trimming cut 5 bases from V and 0 bases from J; bases unmatched to any gene: 5. The CDR3 runs 15 residues. CDR1 and CDR2 (germline): SGHTA, FQGTGA.

The rearrangement joins TRBV7-9 to TRBJ1-2; 7 nucleotides agree with TRBD1. The junction had 3 bases not matched to a gene; V was cut back by 5 bases and J by 3 bases. This CDR3 is 13 amino acids long. Germline values: CDR1 SEHNR, CDR2 FQNEAQ (reference sequence). The CDR3 reads CASSRDSYYGYTF. The CDR3 DNA reads as TGTGCCAGCAGCCGGGACAGCTACTATGGCTACACCTTC.

The chain combines TRBV19 with TRBJ2-5; perhaps D is TRBD1 or TRBD2 (5 bases each). The CDR3 length is 18 residues. Between the trimmed V and J ends, which lost 5 bases and 2 bases, there was a span of 24 bases. Germline CDR1 and CDR2: LNHDA and SQIVND (reference sequence). CDR3: CASSDGATGDWGQETQYF. The CDR3 DNA reads TGTGCCAGTAGTGACGGGGCAACAGGCGACTGGGGACAAGAGACCCAGTACTTC.

The CDR3 spells CASSLGPEQFF. CDR3 nucleotides: TGTGCCAGCAGCTTAGGACCAGAGCAGTTCTTC. The chain employs TRBV7-6 and TRBJ2-1; D ambiguous. CDR1 and CDR2 (germline): SGHVS, FNYEAQ. This CDR3 is built from 11 residues. The V end lost 1 base, the J end lost 10 bases, and 5 bases lay between the germline ends.

This clone occurred a few times. V is TRBV7-6 and J is TRBJ1-4; D gene unclear. The CDR3 is 14 residues long. The germline CDR1 and CDR2 sequences are SGHVS and FNYEAQ. Trimming pared 1 base from V and 4 bases from J, leaving 7 bases between. DNA of the CDR3: TGTGCCAGCAGCTTAGGGGCGGTTAATGAAAAACTGTTTTTT. Its translation: CASSLGAVNEKLFF.

This clone was picked up one time. The chain couples TRBV7-9 to TRBJ2-7, with TRBD1 as a possible D gene (6 bases). The V and J ends lost 6 bases and 2 bases respectively, with 17 bases between them. Looked up from germline, CDR1 is SEHNR and CDR2 is FQNEAQ (reference sequence). The CDR3 is 15 residues long. The CDR3 loop reads CASSTADRPAYEQYF. The CDR3, as DNA: TGTGCCAGCAGTACGGCTGACAGGCCCGCCTACGAGCAGTACTTC. Full variable domain (rest looked up from reference TRBV7-9 and TRBJ2-7): DTGVSQNPRHKITKRGQNVTFRCDPISEHNRLYWYRQTLGQGPEFLTYFQNEAQLEKSRLLSDRFSAERPKGSFSTLEIQRTEQGDSAMYLCASSTADRPAYEQYFGPGTRLTVT.

This chain links TRBV5-1 with TRBJ2-7, with 14 bases that match TRBD2. This CDR3 has 15 amino acids. Germline loops: CDR1 SGHRS, CDR2 YFSETQ. V lost 3 bases to trimming and J lost 2 bases; unmatched junction nucleotides: 1. The DNA of the CDR3 is TGCGCCAGCAGCTGGACTAGCGGGGGGACCTACGAGCAGTACTTC. Translating gives CASSWTSGGTYEQYF.

The chain combines TRBV5-1 with TRBJ2-6, with unresolved D. CDR1 SGHRS and CDR2 YFSETQ come from the germline V gene. V was trimmed by 0 bases and J by 4 bases, leaving 11 bases between them. CDR3 length: 16 residues. CDR3 DNA: TGCGCCAGCAGCTTGGGCGGAGCTGGGGGGGCCAACGTCCTGACTTTC. It specifies CASSLGGAGGANVLTF.

The J gene is TRBJ2-6, the V gene TRBV7-8; no clear D gene. The length of the CDR3 is 14 residues. Trimming removed 7 bases at V and 2 bases at J, with 9 bases between. CDR1 and CDR2 (germline): SGHVS, FQNEAQ. The DNA of the CDR3 is TGTGCCAGCAACCATCCGGCTGGGGCCAACGTCCTGACTTTC. Residues: CASNHPAGANVLTF.

The chain links TRBV5-8 to TRBJ1-1; D is undetermined. Trimming stripped 4 bases from V and 1 base from J, with 8 bases between. The CDR3 has 13 residues. CDR1 and CDR2 from the germline V gene are SGHTS and YDEGEE. The CDR3 nucleotides are TGTGCCAGCAGCCTCTCAAAGAACACTGAAGCTTTCTTT. Encoded protein: CASSLSKNTEAFF. The full variable domain, in which reference TRBV5-8 and TRBJ1-1 provide the parts outside the CDR3, is EAGVTQSPTHLIKTRGQQATLRCSPISGHTSVYWYQQALGLGLQFLLWYDEGEERNRGNFPPRFSGRQFPNYSSELNVNALELEDSALYLCASSLSKNTEAFFGQGTRLTVV.